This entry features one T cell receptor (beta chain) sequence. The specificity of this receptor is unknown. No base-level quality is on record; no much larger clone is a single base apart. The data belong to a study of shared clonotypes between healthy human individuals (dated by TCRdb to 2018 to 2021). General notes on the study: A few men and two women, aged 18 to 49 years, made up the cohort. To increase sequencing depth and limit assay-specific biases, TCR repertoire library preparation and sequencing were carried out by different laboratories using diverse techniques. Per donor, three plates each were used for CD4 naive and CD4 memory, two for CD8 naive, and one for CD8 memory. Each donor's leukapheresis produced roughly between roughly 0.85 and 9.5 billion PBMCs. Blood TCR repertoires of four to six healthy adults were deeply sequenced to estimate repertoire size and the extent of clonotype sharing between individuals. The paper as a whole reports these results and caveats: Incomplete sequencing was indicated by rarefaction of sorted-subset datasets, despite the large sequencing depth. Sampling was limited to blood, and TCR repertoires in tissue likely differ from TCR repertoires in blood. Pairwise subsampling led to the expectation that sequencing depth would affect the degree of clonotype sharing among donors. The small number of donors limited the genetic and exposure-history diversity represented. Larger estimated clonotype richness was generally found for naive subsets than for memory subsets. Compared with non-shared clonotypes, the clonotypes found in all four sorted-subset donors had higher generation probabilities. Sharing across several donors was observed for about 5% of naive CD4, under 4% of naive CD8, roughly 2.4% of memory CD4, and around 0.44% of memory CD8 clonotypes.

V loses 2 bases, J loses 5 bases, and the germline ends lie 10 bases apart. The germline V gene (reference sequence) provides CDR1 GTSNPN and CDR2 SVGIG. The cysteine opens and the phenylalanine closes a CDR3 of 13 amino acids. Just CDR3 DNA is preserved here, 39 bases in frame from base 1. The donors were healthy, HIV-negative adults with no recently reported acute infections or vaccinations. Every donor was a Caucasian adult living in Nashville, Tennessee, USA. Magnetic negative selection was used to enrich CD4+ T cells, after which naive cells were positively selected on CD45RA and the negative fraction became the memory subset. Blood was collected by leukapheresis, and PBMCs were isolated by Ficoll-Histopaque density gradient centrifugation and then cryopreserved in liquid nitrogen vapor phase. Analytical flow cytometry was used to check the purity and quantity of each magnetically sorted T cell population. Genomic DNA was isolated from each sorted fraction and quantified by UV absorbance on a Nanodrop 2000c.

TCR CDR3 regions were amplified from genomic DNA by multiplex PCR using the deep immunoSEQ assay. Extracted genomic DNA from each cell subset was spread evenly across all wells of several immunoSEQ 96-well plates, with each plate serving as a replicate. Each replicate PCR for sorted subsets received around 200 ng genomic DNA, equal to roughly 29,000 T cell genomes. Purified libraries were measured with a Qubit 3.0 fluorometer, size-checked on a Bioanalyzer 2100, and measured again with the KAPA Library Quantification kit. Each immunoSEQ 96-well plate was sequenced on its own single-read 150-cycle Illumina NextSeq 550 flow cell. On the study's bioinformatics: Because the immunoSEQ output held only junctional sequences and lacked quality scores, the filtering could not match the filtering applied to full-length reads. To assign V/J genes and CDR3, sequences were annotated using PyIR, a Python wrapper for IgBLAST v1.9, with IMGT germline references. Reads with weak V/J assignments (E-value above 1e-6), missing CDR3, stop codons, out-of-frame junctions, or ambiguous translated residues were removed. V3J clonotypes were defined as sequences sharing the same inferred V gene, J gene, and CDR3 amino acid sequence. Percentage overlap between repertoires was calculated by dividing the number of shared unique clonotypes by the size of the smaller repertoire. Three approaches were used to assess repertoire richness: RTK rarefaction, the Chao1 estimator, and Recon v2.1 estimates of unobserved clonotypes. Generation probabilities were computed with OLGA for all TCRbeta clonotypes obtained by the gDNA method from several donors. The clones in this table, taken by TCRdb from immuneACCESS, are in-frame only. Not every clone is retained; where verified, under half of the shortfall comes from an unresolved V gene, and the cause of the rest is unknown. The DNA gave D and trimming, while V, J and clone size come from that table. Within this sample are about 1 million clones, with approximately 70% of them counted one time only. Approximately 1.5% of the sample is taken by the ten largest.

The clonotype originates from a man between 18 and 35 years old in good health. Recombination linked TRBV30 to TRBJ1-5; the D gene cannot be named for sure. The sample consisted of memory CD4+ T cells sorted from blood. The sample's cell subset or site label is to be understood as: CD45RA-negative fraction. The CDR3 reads CAWSSSRDQPQHF. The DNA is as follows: TGTGCCTGGAGTTCCTCACGTGATCAGCCCCAGCATTTT.